This entry describes one T cell receptor beta chain. V gave up 8 bases and J gave up 0 bases, with 8 bases separating them. Germline V CDR1 and CDR2: MNHNS, SASEGT. This CDR3 is 13 amino acids long. Sequencing was performed with immunoSEQ multiplex PCR; in TCRdb, only in-frame clones are kept and a portion is missing. The table includes some 1,400,000 clones, more than 95% detected once. The sample belongs to a study of shared clonotypes between healthy human individuals. The chain combines TRBV6-1 with TRBJ2-4, with D unclear. This TCR came from a man aged 25 to 40 in good health. Material: naive CD4+ T cells sorted from blood. Subset noted: CD45RA+ positively selected. The CDR3 nucleotides read TGTGCCAGCGAGGAAGAAGCCAAAAACATTCAGTACTTC. This gives the protein CASEEEAKNIQYF.